This is a list of T cell receptor beta chains from one sample in a study of T cell changes during pregnancy in multiple sclerosis. The assay was immunoSEQ multiplex PCR, and TCRdb's table has in-frame clones only and misses some. The sample has about 70,000 clones, around 92% seen once. The sequenced sample was peripheral blood, obtained after pregnancy. All receptors derive from a female donor with multiple sclerosis, enrolled in a pregnancy study. The CDR3 runs from the conserved cysteine through the conserved F or W. A D gene is named only where the DNA matches it firmly. A clone size is listed for some rows: how often the clone was seen (once, few, many), or a class if it is expanded.

d_call,j_call,clone_size,v_call,cdr3_aa,cdr3_nt
TRBD2,TRBJ2-5,once,TRBV18,CASSPLRGVGRETQYF,TGTGCCAGCTCACCACTTCGGGGGGTGGGTCGAGAGACCCAGTACTTC
-,TRBJ2-2,-,TRBV11-3,CASSLDGADTGELFF,TGTGCCAGCAGCTTAGATGGGGCGGACACCGGGGAGCTGTTTTTT
TRBD1,TRBJ2-7,once,TRBV27,CASSYEPGQGYEQYF,TGTGCCAGCAGTTACGAACCGGGACAGGGCTACGAGCAGTACTTC
-,TRBJ2-1,-,TRBV27,CASSFSVGAYYNEQFF,TGTGCCAGCAGTTTTAGTGTAGGGGCCTACTACAATGAGCAGTTCTTC
TRBD2,TRBJ2-7,-,TRBV7-2,CASSFTGGPSYEQYF,TGTGCCAGCAGCTTTACGGGAGGGCCCTCCTACGAGCAGTACTTC
TRBD1,TRBJ2-7,-,TRBV5-1,CASSLEQGASEQYF,TGCGCCAGCAGCTTGGAGCAGGGGGCGTCCGAGCAGTACTTC
TRBD1,TRBJ1-1,-,TRBV30,CAWSGQGNTEAFF,TGTGCCTGGAGTGGACAGGGGAACACTGAAGCTTTCTTT
-,TRBJ1-3,-,TRBV28,CASSLLGQSSGNTIYF,TGTGCCAGCAGTTTACTAGGACAGAGCTCTGGAAACACCATATATTTT
TRBD1,TRBJ1-2,once,TRBV5-5,CASSFAQGAWGYTF,TGTGCCAGCAGCTTTGCCCAGGGGGCGTGGGGCTACACCTTC
TRBD1,TRBJ2-7,-,TRBV10-3,CAISEPSGTGLYEQYF,TGTGCCATCAGTGAGCCTTCCGGGACAGGGTTGTACGAGCAGTACTTC
-,TRBJ2-3,-,TRBV27,CASRNAPDTQYF,TGTGCCAGCAGAAACGCGCCAGATACGCAGTATTTT
-,TRBJ2-7,-,TRBV30,CAWRQGRDEQYF,TGTGCCTGGAGGCAGGGAAGAGACGAGCAGTACTTC
TRBD1,TRBJ1-3,-,TRBV27,CASSIGQGPGNTIYF,TGTGCCAGCAGTATAGGACAGGGCCCTGGAAACACCATATATTTT
-,TRBJ2-3,-,TRBV30,CAWSVPARADTQYF,TGTGCCTGGAGTGTTCCCGCGAGAGCAGATACGCAGTATTTT
TRBD2,TRBJ2-7,once,TRBV5-4,CASSSLNEGVAGVGEQYF,TGTGCCAGCAGCTCCCTTAATGAGGGGGTAGCGGGAGTCGGCGAGCAGTACTTC
-,TRBJ2-5,-,TRBV29-1,CSVPKIGTQYF,TGCAGCGTCCCAAAGATCGGGACCCAGTACTTC
-,TRBJ1-1,-,TRBV6-1,CASRIARNTEAFF,TGTGCCAGCAGGATAGCAAGGAACACTGAAGCTTTCTTT
TRBD1,TRBJ1-5,-,TRBV19,CASRGPGQGGNQPQHF,TGTGCCAGTAGGGGACCGGGACAGGGAGGAAATCAGCCCCAGCATTTT
TRBD1,TRBJ1-3,-,TRBV5-1,CASSFSKGTGDYGNTIYF,TGCGCCAGCAGCTTTTCCAAGGGTACAGGGGATTATGGAAACACCATATATTTT
TRBD1,TRBJ1-1,-,TRBV28,CASSLQGGYTEAFF,TGTGCCAGCAGTCTGCAGGGGGGATACACTGAAGCTTTCTTT
-,TRBJ1-1,-,TRBV30,CAWSALEGPQIEAFF,TGTGCCTGGAGTGCATTGGAGGGTCCGCAGATAGAAGCTTTCTTT
-,TRBJ2-7,-,TRBV5-1,CASSLDPDSSYEQYF,TGCGCCAGCAGCCTAGACCCGGACAGCTCCTACGAGCAGTACTTC
TRBD1,TRBJ2-7,once,TRBV19,CASSMVGQTYEQYF,TGTGCCAGTAGTATGGTGGGACAGACCTACGAGCAGTACTTC
TRBD2,TRBJ2-7,-,TRBV2,CASRGGGTSGRGTYEQYF,TGTGCCAGCAGGGGGGGAGGGACTAGCGGGAGGGGAACCTACGAGCAGTACTTC
TRBD1,TRBJ1-2,-,TRBV27,CASSPIPYRGTANYGYTF,TGTGCCAGCAGTCCCATCCCCTACAGGGGAACTGCTAACTATGGCTACACCTTC
TRBD2,TRBJ2-3,once,TRBV7-2,CASSWYSGKDTQYF,TGTGCCAGCAGCTGGTATAGCGGGAAAGATACGCAGTATTTT
-,TRBJ2-2,-,TRBV6-1,CASSGESVGELFF,TGTGCCAGCAGTGGAGAGAGTGTCGGGGAGCTGTTTTTT
-,TRBJ2-6,-,TRBV27,CASSFEGAGANVLTF,TGTGCCAGCAGTTTTGAGGGGGCTGGGGCCAACGTCCTGACTTTC
TRBD1,TRBJ2-1,-,TRBV5-4,CASSSGTGFEAYNEQFF,TGTGCCAGCAGCTCAGGGACAGGGTTTGAAGCCTACAATGAGCAGTTCTTC
-,TRBJ2-2,-,TRBV7-9,CASSWAGGPGELFF,TGTGCCAGCAGCTGGGCAGGGGGGCCCGGGGAGCTGTTTTTT
-,TRBJ2-1,-,TRBV27,CASSLPGLLYNEQFF,TGTGCCAGCAGTCTTCCGGGATTACTTTACAATGAGCAGTTCTTC
-,TRBJ1-2,-,TRBV6-1,CASSEGQTNYGYTF,TGTGCCAGCAGTGAAGGACAGACTAACTATGGCTACACCTTC
-,TRBJ1-5,few,TRBV19,CATDIQGYSNQPQHF,TGTGCCACCGACATCCAGGGCTATAGCAATCAGCCCCAGCATTTT
-,TRBJ1-5,many,TRBV2,CASSEAGFITGNQPQHF,TGTGCCAGCAGTGAGGCGGGGTTTATCACGGGCAATCAGCCCCAGCATTTT
TRBD1,TRBJ2-7,-,TRBV30,CAWSKGQGTGQYF,TGTGCCTGGAGCAAGGGACAGGGGACGGGGCAGTACTTC
-,TRBJ1-1,-,TRBV2,CASREEEGLTEAFF,TGTGCCAGCAGGGAGGAAGAGGGACTCACTGAAGCTTTCTTT
TRBD1,TRBJ1-1,-,TRBV19,CATKQGSTEAFF,TGTGCCACTAAACAGGGGAGCACTGAAGCTTTCTTT
-,TRBJ2-2,-,TRBV7-9,CASSSGWELFF,TGTGCCAGCAGCTCCGGTTGGGAGCTGTTTTTT
TRBD1,TRBJ2-7,-,TRBV7-9,CASSPGGHEQYF,TGTGCCAGCAGCCCAGGGGGCCACGAGCAGTACTTC
TRBD1,TRBJ1-1,once,TRBV18,CASSVDLVGRGRTEAFF,TGTGCCAGCTCAGTGGACCTTGTCGGCAGGGGGCGAACTGAAGCTTTCTTT
-,TRBJ2-7,once,TRBV5-1,CASSLDPLKSLYEQYF,TGCGCCAGCAGCTTGGACCCCCTAAAATCCCTATACGAGCAGTACTTC
-,TRBJ2-7,-,TRBV7-2,CASSLLTGRAGGEQYF,TGTGCCAGCAGCTTACTGACAGGGAGGGCGGGAGGCGAGCAGTACTTC
-,TRBJ2-1,-,TRBV11-2,CASSSPSTRGIGVLFF,TGTGCCAGCAGCTCCCCATCTACTAGAGGAATTGGTGTGCTGTTCTTC
TRBD1,TRBJ2-2,-,TRBV5-1,CASSGRQGMAGELFF,TGCGCCAGCAGCGGACGACAGGGAATGGCCGGGGAGCTGTTTTTT
TRBD2,TRBJ2-5,-,TRBV18,CASSQGTSGNGETQYF,TGTGCCAGCTCACAAGGGACTAGCGGGAATGGAGAGACCCAGTACTTC
-,TRBJ1-5,few,TRBV2,CASSEEISNQPQHF,TGTGCCAGCAGTGAGGAGATTAGCAATCAGCCCCAGCATTTT
-,TRBJ1-2,once,TRBV6-1,CASSEGSYGYTF,TGTGCCAGCAGTGAGGGCAGCTATGGCTACACCTTC
-,TRBJ1-2,-,TRBV6-5,CASRQQDYGYTF,TGTGCCAGCAGGCAACAGGACTATGGCTACACCTTC
-,TRBJ2-7,-,TRBV19,CASSIKGLTEQYF,TGTGCCAGTAGTATAAAGGGGTTGACGGAGCAGTACTTC
-,TRBJ2-7,-,TRBV18,CASSPGRLPYEQYF,TGTGCCAGCTCACCGGGCAGATTACCCTACGAGCAGTACTTC